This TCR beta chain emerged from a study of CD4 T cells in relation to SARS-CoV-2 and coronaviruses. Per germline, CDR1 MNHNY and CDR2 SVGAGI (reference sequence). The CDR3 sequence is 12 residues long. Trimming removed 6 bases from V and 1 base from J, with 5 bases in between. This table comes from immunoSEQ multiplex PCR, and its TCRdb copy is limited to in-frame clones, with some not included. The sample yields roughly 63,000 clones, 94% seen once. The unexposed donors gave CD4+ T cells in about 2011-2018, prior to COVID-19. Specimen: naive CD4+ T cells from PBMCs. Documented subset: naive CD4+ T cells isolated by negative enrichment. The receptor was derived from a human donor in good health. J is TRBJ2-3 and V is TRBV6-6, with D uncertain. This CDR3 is CASRTGTDTQYF. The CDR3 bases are TGTGCCAGCAGAACAGGCACAGATACGCAGTATTTT.